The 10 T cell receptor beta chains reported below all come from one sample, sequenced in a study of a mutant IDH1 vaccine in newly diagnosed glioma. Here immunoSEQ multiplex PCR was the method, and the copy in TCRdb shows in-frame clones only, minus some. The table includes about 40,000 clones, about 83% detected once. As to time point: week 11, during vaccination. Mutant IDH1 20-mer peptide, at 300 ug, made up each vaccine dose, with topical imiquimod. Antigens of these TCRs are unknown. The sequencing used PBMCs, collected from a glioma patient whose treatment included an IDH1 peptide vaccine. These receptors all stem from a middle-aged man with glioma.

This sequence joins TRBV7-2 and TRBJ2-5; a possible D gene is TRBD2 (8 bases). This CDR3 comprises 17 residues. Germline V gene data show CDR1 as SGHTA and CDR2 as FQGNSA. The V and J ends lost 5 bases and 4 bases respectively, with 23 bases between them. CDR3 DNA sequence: TGTGCCAGCAGCCCGGGGAGGGGGCGGCTAGCGGGAGAGACCCAGTACTTC. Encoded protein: CASSPGRGRLAGETQYF.

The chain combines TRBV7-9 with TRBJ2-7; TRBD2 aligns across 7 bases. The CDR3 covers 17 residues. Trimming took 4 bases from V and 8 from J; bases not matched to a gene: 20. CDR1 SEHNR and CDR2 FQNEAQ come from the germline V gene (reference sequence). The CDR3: CASSWGSWERDGPQQYF. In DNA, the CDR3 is TGTGCCAGCAGCTGGGGGAGCTGGGAGCGGGACGGCCCCCAGCAGTACTTC.

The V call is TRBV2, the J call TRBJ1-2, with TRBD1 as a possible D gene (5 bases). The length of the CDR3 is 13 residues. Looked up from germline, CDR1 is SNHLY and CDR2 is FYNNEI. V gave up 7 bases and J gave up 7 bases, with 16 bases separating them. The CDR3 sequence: CASTQDKRSGYTF. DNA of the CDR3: TGTGCCAGCACCCAGGACAAGAGGAGTGGCTACACCTTC.

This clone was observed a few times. The CDR3: CASSLGQGRQPQHF. CDR3 bases: TGCGCCAGCAGCCTGGGACAGGGACGTCAGCCCCAGCATTTT. V and J are TRBV4-1 and TRBJ1-5; 9 nucleotides match TRBD1. CDR3 length: 14 residues. The germline V gene has CDR1 MGHRA and CDR2 YSYEKL. The V and J ends lost 4 bases and 6 bases, in that order; junction bases with no gene match: 4.

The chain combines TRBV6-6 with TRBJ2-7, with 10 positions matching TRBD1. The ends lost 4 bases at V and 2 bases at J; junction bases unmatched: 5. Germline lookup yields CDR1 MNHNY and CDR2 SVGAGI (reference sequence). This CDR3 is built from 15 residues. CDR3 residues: CASSSGQGGTYEQYF. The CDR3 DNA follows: TGTGCCAGCAGTTCAGGACAGGGGGGAACCTACGAGCAGTACTTC.

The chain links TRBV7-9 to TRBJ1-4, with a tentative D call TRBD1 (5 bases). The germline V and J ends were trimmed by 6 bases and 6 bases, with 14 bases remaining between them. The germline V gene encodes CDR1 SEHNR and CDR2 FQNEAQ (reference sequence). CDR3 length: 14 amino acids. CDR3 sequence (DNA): TGTGCCAGCAGGCTAATGGGGCATGATGAAAAACTGTTTTTT. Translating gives CASRLMGHDEKLFF. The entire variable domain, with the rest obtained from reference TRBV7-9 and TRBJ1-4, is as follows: DTGVSQNPRHKITKRGQNVTFRCDPISEHNRLYWYRQTLGQGPEFLTYFQNEAQLEKSRLLSDRFSAERPKGSFSTLEIQRTEQGDSAMYLCASRLMGHDEKLFFGSGTQLSVL.

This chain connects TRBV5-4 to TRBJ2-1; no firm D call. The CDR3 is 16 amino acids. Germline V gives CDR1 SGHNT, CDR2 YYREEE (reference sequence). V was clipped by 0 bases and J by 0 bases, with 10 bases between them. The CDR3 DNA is TGTGCCAGCAGCTTGGGTGGCGGTTACTCCTACAATGAGCAGTTCTTC. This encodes CASSLGGGYSYNEQFF.

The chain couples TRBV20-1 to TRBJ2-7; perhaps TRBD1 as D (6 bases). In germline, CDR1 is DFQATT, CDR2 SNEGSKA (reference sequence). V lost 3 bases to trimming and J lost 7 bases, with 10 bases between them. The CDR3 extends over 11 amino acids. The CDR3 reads CSASRGWEQYF. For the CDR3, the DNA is TGCAGTGCTAGCAGGGGTTGGGAGCAGTACTTC.

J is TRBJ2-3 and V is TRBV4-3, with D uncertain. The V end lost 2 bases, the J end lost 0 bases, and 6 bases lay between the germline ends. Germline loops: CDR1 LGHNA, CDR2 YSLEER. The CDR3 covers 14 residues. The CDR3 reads CASSQLTSTDTQYF. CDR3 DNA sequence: TGCGCCAGCAGCCAACTTACTAGCACAGATACGCAGTATTTT.

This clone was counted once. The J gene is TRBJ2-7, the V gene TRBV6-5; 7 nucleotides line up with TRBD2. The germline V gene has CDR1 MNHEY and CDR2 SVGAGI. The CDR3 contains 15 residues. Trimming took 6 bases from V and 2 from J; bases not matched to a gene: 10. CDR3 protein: CASSPESGTTYEQYF. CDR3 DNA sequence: TGTGCCAGCAGCCCCGAGAGCGGGACGACCTACGAGCAGTACTTC.